This TCR beta chain was identified during a study of beta chain features in type 1 diabetes. Across the study: Sorted cells from all samples, numbering 95 million to 140 million, were examined.

This clone has just a few counts. What it binds is unknown. Every isolated RNA sample was fully reverse transcribed, so sequencing captured expressed TCRB transcripts. The protocol was immunoSEQ multiplex PCR, while the TCRdb copy is restricted to in-frame clones and leaves out a portion. In the table there are under 950,000 clones, roughly a sixth of which are singletons. General study results and limits: For type 1 diabetes patients, VDJ junctions showed fewer insertions and more deletions. Researchers cautioned that cDNA sequencing could over-represent cells with high TCR expression.

CDR1 is SGHTA, CDR2 FQGTGA, per germline. The CDR3 extends over 14 amino acids. The V and J ends lost 5 bases and 1 base respectively, with 11 bases between them. This TCR derives from a woman between 18 and 29 years old in good health. The chain employs TRBV7-3 and TRBJ1-1; the D gene is possibly TRBD1 (6 bases). Sequencing was carried out using naive CD4+ T cells from blood. CDR3 DNA: TGTGCCAGCAGCCTGACAGGACCGAACACTGAAGCTTTCTTT. It is translated as CASSLTGPNTEAFF.